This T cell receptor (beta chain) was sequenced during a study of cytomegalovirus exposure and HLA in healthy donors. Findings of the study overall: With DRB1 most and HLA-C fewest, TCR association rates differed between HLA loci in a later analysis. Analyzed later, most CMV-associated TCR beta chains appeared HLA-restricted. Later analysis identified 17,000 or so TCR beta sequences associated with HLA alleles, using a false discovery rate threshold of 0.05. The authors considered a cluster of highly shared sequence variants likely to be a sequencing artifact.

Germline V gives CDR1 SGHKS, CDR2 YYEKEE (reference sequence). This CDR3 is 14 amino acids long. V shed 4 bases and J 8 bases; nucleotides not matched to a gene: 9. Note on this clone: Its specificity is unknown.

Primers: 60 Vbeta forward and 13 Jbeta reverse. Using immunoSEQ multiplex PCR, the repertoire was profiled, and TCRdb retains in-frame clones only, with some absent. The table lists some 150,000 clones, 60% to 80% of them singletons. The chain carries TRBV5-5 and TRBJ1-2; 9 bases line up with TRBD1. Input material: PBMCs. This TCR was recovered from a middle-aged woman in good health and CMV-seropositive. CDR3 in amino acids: CASSLEGQGKGYTF. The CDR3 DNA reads TGTGCCAGCAGCCTAGAGGGACAGGGAAAGGGCTACACCTTC.